The present entry profiles one T cell receptor beta chain with its context. Its binding antigen is unknown. No base qualities exist here, and no much larger clone lies one base off it. This sample stems from a study of blood T cell repertoires in COVID-19 (dated by TCRdb to the early 2020s). Some background on the complete study: Samples from collaborators originated in the United States, Italy and Spain and spanned both the acute and convalescent phases of COVID-19. The prospective study material was composed of cDNA or gDNA derived from T cells, B-cell-depleted T cells, or PBMCs. Deeply sampled blood TCRbeta repertoires from subjects exposed to, actively infected with, or recovered from COVID-19 were included in the dataset. The repertoires were made available in a free public database intended to serve as a resource for research on the immune response to SARS-CoV-2. The samples were drawn from the first 160 participants of the ongoing ImmuneRACE study and from 1,254 subjects provided by 6 global collaborators. Nearly every sample came with metadata listing a de-identified subject ID, COVID-19 status, age in years and sex. HLA class I and class II types, where available, came from metadata supplied by the sample provider rather than from assay-based typing.

Paper-wide results and their limitations: The amount of clinical and demographic metadata varied by source and participant and was provided uncurated.

There are 14 amino acids in the CDR3, from cysteine to phenylalanine inclusive. CDR3 DNA only is kept here, 42 bases in frame from base 1. V drops 2 bases and J drops 0 bases, leaving 8 bases in between. Looking up the germline V gene (reference sequence) yields CDR1 SGHNT and CDR2 YYREEE. TCRbeta CDR3 regions were amplified from genomic DNA by means of the immunoSEQ Assay, a bias-controlled multiplex PCR. In the original analysis: The number of nucleated cells in each sample was estimated from the amplification of reference gene primers within the assay. To quantify the absolute abundance of each unique TCRbeta CDR3 rearrangement, sequence reads were collapsed and filtered. Productive Simpson clonality was computed per sample as the square root of Simpson's diversity index over productive rearrangements. Entries here come from immuneACCESS through TCRdb and include only in-frame sequences with V and J called. Some clones fail to appear in such tables; in the studies checked, an unresolved V gene covers under half of the shortfall, and the cause of the remainder is unknown. The V and J calls and clone size come from that table; D and trimming were worked out from the DNA. Present in this sample are 200,000 to 250,000 clones, more than 75% of which were seen just once. The biggest ten clones account for over 9.5% of the sample.

Each collaborating institution followed its own protocols to collect whole blood in K2EDTA tubes. For TCRbeta analysis, collaborators shipped samples as frozen whole blood, isolated PBMCs, or DNA extracted from either of those sample types. The receptor was isolated from a woman aged 35 to 49 with acute or convalescent COVID-19. The rearranged chain carries TRBV5-4 and TRBJ2-5; the D gene cannot be resolved reliably. The source material was peripheral blood. This receptor carries the CDR3 CASSLTPNQETQYF. The bases read TGTGCCAGCAGCTTAACTCCAAACCAAGAGACCCAGTACTTC.